Below are 25 T cell receptor beta chains sequenced from a single sample in a study of blood T cell repertoires in COVID-19. Repertoires were generated with immunoSEQ multiplex PCR, while TCRdb's copy carries only in-frame clones and drops some. The sample has more than 300,000 clones; nearly 90% are singletons. What was sequenced was peripheral blood. These receptors originate from a woman between 40 and 55 years old with COVID-19, enrolled during active disease.

This chain uses TRBV5-4 with TRBJ1-4, with 7 bases identical to TRBD1. This CDR3 contains 14 residues. V shed 4 bases, J shed 5 bases, and the junction held 5 bases outside the gene matches. The germline V gene has CDR1 SGHNT and CDR2 YYREEE (reference sequence). Here the CDR3 DNA reads TGTGCCAGCAGCCGGGGACAGCGAAATGAAAAACTGTTTTTT. It translates to CASSRGQRNEKLFF.

This chain uses TRBV4-1 with TRBJ2-1; TRBD1 might be the D (6 bases). The germline V gene has CDR1 MGHRA and CDR2 YSYEKL. Trimming stripped 1 base from V and 1 base from J, with 14 bases between. This CDR3 is built from 17 residues. CDR3 sequence (DNA): TGCGCCAGCAGCCAAGGGGGGCTAGCTGTTTCCTACAATGAGCAGTTCTTC. Protein sequence: CASSQGGLAVSYNEQFF.

The rearrangement joins TRBV30 to TRBJ1-1, with D maybe TRBD1 (5 bases). This CDR3 has 14 residues. Looked up from germline, CDR1 is GTSNPN and CDR2 is SVGIG (reference sequence). The V end lost 5 bases, the J end lost 7 bases, and 20 bases lay between the germline ends. CDR3 loop: CAWELLNGGGEAFF. Written as DNA, the CDR3 is TGTGCCTGGGAGCTCCTTAACGGCGGGGGTGAAGCTTTCTTT.

The V gene is TRBV30, the J gene TRBJ1-1; 10 bases line up with TRBD1. Germline CDR1 is GTSNPN and CDR2 is SVGIG (reference sequence). This CDR3 has 15 amino acids. After removal of 1 base from V and 8 bases from J, the junction contained 10 bases not matched to a gene. The CDR3 sequence: CAWSGYTRDRGEAFF. CDR3 nucleotides: TGTGCCTGGAGTGGATACACCCGGGACAGGGGCGAAGCTTTCTTT.

The chain recombines TRBV3-1 (or the pseudogene TRBV3-2) with TRBJ1-4, with 8 bases identical to TRBD1. The V and J ends lost 4 bases and 4 bases, in that order; junction bases with no gene match: 8. Germline V gene data show CDR1 as LGHDT and CDR2 as YNNKEL (reference sequence). The CDR3 is 16 residues long. The CDR3 loop reads CASSPWTGTNNEKLFF. CDR3 DNA sequence: TGTGCCAGCAGCCCCTGGACAGGGACTAATAATGAAAAACTGTTTTTT.

The V and J genes are TRBV7-3 and TRBJ1-1; 7 bases map to TRBD1. In germline, CDR1 is SGHTA, CDR2 FQGTGA. This CDR3 has 16 amino acids. V dropped 5 bases and J dropped 0; count of bases not matched to a gene: 9. DNA for the CDR3: TGTGCCAGCAGCCGTGAACAGGGGATTTTGAACACTGAAGCTTTCTTT. Residues: CASSREQGILNTEAFF.

The gene calls are TRBV7-9 and TRBJ2-3, with D maybe TRBD2 (6 bases). CDR1 SEHNR and CDR2 FQNEAQ come from the germline V gene (reference sequence). The CDR3 contains 17 residues. V was shortened by 2 bases and J by 1 base, with 16 bases between the two germline ends. CDR3 residues: CASSLRLLASRTDTQYF. CDR3 nucleotide sequence: TGTGCCAGCAGCTTAAGGCTGCTAGCGTCTCGCACAGATACGCAGTATTTT.

The chain is built from TRBV9 and TRBJ1-6, with 8 bases aligning to TRBD1. With V trimmed by 3 bases and J by 5 bases, 10 bases remained unmatched. In germline, CDR1 is SGDLS, CDR2 YYNGEE. CDR3 size: 17 residues. The CDR3 sequence: CASSASPGGVDNSPLHF. As DNA, the CDR3 is TGTGCCAGCAGCGCGTCCCCAGGGGGCGTAGATAATTCACCCCTCCACTTT.

V gene TRBV15 combines with J gene TRBJ1-1, with 10 bases lining up with TRBD1. The V gene end was trimmed by 3 bases and the J gene end by 4 bases; junction bases not matched to a gene: 5. The CDR3 spans 15 residues. From germline, CDR1 is LNHNV and CDR2 YYDKDF (reference sequence). The CDR3 sequence is CATSRTGTGVTEAFF. The CDR3 DNA is TGTGCCACCAGCAGGACCGGGACAGGGGTCACTGAAGCTTTCTTT.

CDR3 nucleotides: TGTGCCAGCGAGGGATCAGGTAATTCACCCCTCCACTTT. Its translation: CASEGSGNSPLHF. J is TRBJ1-6 and V is TRBV27; D unclear. Germline CDR1 and CDR2: MNHEY and SMNVEV (reference sequence). Trimming removed 8 bases at V and 6 bases at J, with 11 bases between. CDR3 length: 13 amino acids.

The chain combines TRBV10-2 with TRBJ2-2; D remains unclear. V dropped 7 bases and J dropped 0 bases, with 9 bases sitting between them. The CDR3 spans 14 residues. Germline CDR1 WSHSY, CDR2 SAAADI. Written as DNA, the CDR3 is TGCGCCAGCATTGTGGGCGCGAACACCGGGGAGCTGTTTTTT. Encoded protein: CASIVGANTGELFF.

The gene calls are TRBV9 and TRBJ1-6; 8 nucleotides line up with TRBD1. V lost 0 bases to trimming and J lost 0 bases; unmatched junction nucleotides: 5. The CDR3 length is 18 residues. CDR1 and CDR2 (germline): SGDLS, YYNGEE. CDR3 DNA sequence: TGTGCCAGCAGCGTAGGAGACAGGGGTAGCTCCTATAATTCACCCCTCCACTTT. Protein product: CASSVGDRGSSYNSPLHF.

The chain carries TRBV27 and TRBJ1-1; D possibly corresponds to TRBD1 (6 bases). V gave up 5 bases and J gave up 5 bases, with 18 bases separating them. The germline V gene encodes CDR1 MNHEY and CDR2 SMNVEV (reference sequence). This CDR3 has 15 residues. Written as DNA, the CDR3 is TGTGCCAGCAGTCCCCACGCGGGGGGCCGTACTGAAGCTTTCTTT. It translates to CASSPHAGGRTEAFF.

This chain uses TRBV9 with TRBJ2-7; maybe TRBD1 (5 bases). The CDR3 is 15 amino acids. Trimming took off 0 bases at V and 3 bases at J, with 13 bases between the two ends. Germline V gives CDR1 SGDLS, CDR2 YYNGEE. CDR3 in amino acids: CASSVGPGQNYEQYF. The DNA of the CDR3 is TGTGCCAGCAGCGTAGGGCCAGGGCAAAACTACGAGCAGTACTTC. Supplemented by reference TRBV9 and TRBJ2-7, the full variable domain reads DSGVTQTPKHLITATGQRVTLRCSPRSGDLSVYWYQQSLDQGLQFLIQYYNGEERAKGNILERFSAQQFPDLHSELNLSSLELGDSALYFCASSVGPGQNYEQYFGPGTRLTVT.

This chain links TRBV29-1 with TRBJ1-2; the D gene is possibly TRBD1 (6 bases). CDR1 is SQVTM and CDR2 is ANQGSEA in the germline V gene. The CDR3 covers 13 residues. The V gene lost 4 bases and the J gene lost 4 bases, with 13 bases spanning the gap. The CDR3 DNA follows: TGCAGCGTTGTAACAGGGCCCAGCTATGGCTACACCTTC. Protein: CSVVTGPSYGYTF.

The chain recombines TRBV7-6 with TRBJ2-1; 14 bases map to TRBD2. CDR1 and CDR2 (germline): SGHVS, FNYEAQ. The CDR3 has 16 amino acids. V lost 1 base, J lost 8 bases, and 4 bases stayed unmatched. CDR3 sequence reads: CASSLGRGLAGDEQFF. The CDR3 region has the DNA TGTGCCAGCAGCTTAGGGAGGGGACTAGCGGGGGATGAGCAGTTCTTC.

V gene TRBV6-6 combines with J gene TRBJ2-7; D ambiguous. This CDR3 is built from 15 residues. The V gene lost 7 bases and the J gene lost 2 bases, with 18 bases spanning the gap. Germline CDR1 is MNHNY and CDR2 is SVGAGI (reference sequence). CDR3 sequence reads: CASISSLFPPYEQYF. CDR3 sequence (DNA): TGTGCCAGCATTTCTTCCCTTTTTCCCCCCTACGAGCAGTACTTC.

This chain connects TRBV6-2 or TRBV6-3 to TRBJ1-5; D perhaps matches TRBD1 (6 bases). In germline, CDR1 is MNHEY, CDR2 SVGEGT. The CDR3 has 17 amino acids. Deletions cut 4 bases from V and 4 bases from J, with 20 bases between. CDR3 sequence reads: CASSSMGAGVINQPQHF. Here the CDR3 DNA reads TGTGCCAGCAGTTCGATGGGGGCAGGGGTTATAAATCAGCCCCAGCATTTT.

The chain employs TRBV5-6 and TRBJ1-5; maybe TRBD1 (6 bases). The germline V gene encodes CDR1 SGHDT and CDR2 YYEEEE. Trimming removed 4 bases from V and 3 bases from J, with 14 bases in between. There are 15 residues in the CDR3. CDR3 loop: CASSTVDSFNQPQHF. CDR3 DNA: TGTGCCAGCAGCACGGTGGACAGCTTCAATCAGCCCCAGCATTTT.

The J gene is TRBJ1-5, the V gene TRBV6-5; tentative D call: TRBD1 (5 bases). Germline values: CDR1 MNHEY, CDR2 SVGAGI. The CDR3 is 15 residues long. Trimming removed 6 bases at V and 6 bases at J, with 18 bases between. CDR3: CASSHGSPGPQPQHF. The DNA of the CDR3 is TGTGCCAGCAGCCACGGGAGTCCGGGACCTCAGCCCCAGCATTTT.

The chain has TRBV28 and TRBJ1-2; D gene ambiguous. Per germline, CDR1 MDHEN and CDR2 SYDVKM. The ends were cut back, 3 bases at V and 8 bases at J, with 22 bases in the middle. The CDR3 loop spans 16 amino acids. CDR3 in amino acids: CASSFGSPSLLGGYTF. DNA of the CDR3: TGTGCCAGCAGTTTTGGAAGCCCTTCTTTACTAGGAGGCTACACCTTC.

The chain joins TRBV29-1 to TRBJ1-6; 8 nucleotides match TRBD1. With V trimmed by 6 bases and J by 8 bases, 6 bases remained unmatched. Germline-derived CDR1 and CDR2 are SQVTM and ANQGSEA. The CDR3 runs to 13 residues. The CDR3, as DNA: TGCAGCGTCCTCGACAGGGGCGATTCACCCCTCCACTTT. Protein product: CSVLDRGDSPLHF.

The V gene is TRBV7-9, the J gene TRBJ1-2, with D unclear. Trimming cost V 0 bases and J 6 bases, with 8 bases left between them. The CDR3 spans 13 residues. Germline lookup yields CDR1 SEHNR and CDR2 FQNEAQ (reference sequence). The DNA of the CDR3 is TGTGCCAGCAGCTTAGCGCAGTACCATGGCTACACCTTC. Amino acid sequence: CASSLAQYHGYTF.

The gene calls are TRBV18 and TRBJ1-5; D is possibly TRBD1 (5 bases). There are 15 residues in the CDR3. V lost 4 bases, J lost 4 bases, and 14 bases lay in between. Germline V gene sequence: CDR1 KGHSH, CDR2 LQKENI. The CDR3 DNA sequence: TGTGCCAGCTCACTCGAGCCAGGGAAGAATCAGCCCCAGCATTTT. Residues: CASSLEPGKNQPQHF.

The V call is TRBV2, the J call TRBJ2-3; D is unclear. V was trimmed by 6 bases and J by 6 bases, leaving 13 bases between them. The CDR3 spans 13 residues. CDR1 and CDR2 from the germline V gene are SNHLY and FYNNEI. CDR3 DNA: TGTGCCAGCAGAAGCCAGAGGTCGGATACGCAGTATTTT. Translating it yields CASRSQRSDTQYF.